This T cell receptor (beta chain) came from a study of PD-L1 blockade in urothelial cancer. At the level of the study: Patients, treated from 2014 onward, received atezolizumab 1,200 mg intravenously every 3 weeks. Blood samples contained a median about 130,000 T cells.

As to time point: pretreatment peripheral blood. Measured with immunoSEQ multiplex PCR; TCRdb has only the in-frame clones, and not every one. The sample lists fewer than 85,000 clones; less than 90% were seen once. V was pared by 10 bases and J by 1 base, with 8 bases of the junction left unmatched. In germline, CDR1 is SEHNR, CDR2 FQNEAQ (reference sequence). This CDR3 is built from 15 residues. The sequencing used PBMCs, collected around atezolizumab (anti-PD-L1) treatment. This chain connects TRBV7-9 to TRBJ2-2, with 8 bases that match TRBD1. This TCR was recovered from a woman aged 70 to 79 with urothelial cancer. The CDR3 DNA sequence: TGTGCCACCGGGGGACAGGTCCTGAACACCGGGGAGCTGTTTTTT. It encodes CATGGQVLNTGELFF.